This paragraph reports one TCR beta chain. The data were taken from a study of beta chain features in type 1 diabetes. The CDR3 length is 15 residues. Germline V lookup: CDR1 LNHDA, CDR2 SQIVND (reference sequence). V was cut by 6 bases and J by 6 bases, with 18 bases left in between. Every isolated RNA sample was fully reverse transcribed, so sequencing captured expressed TCRB transcripts. The protocol was immunoSEQ multiplex PCR, while the TCRdb copy is restricted to in-frame clones and leaves out a portion. The sample contains under 800,000 clones, roughly 15% of which appear only once. The sequencing sample was made of naive CD4+ T cells from blood. The chain carries TRBV19 and TRBJ1-5; D remains ambiguous. The clonotype comes from a man between 18 and 35 years old in good health. CDR3 in DNA: TGTGCCAGTAGCCTACAGCTCGCTGTGGGTCAGCCCCAGCATTTT. Residues: CASSLQLAVGQPQHF.